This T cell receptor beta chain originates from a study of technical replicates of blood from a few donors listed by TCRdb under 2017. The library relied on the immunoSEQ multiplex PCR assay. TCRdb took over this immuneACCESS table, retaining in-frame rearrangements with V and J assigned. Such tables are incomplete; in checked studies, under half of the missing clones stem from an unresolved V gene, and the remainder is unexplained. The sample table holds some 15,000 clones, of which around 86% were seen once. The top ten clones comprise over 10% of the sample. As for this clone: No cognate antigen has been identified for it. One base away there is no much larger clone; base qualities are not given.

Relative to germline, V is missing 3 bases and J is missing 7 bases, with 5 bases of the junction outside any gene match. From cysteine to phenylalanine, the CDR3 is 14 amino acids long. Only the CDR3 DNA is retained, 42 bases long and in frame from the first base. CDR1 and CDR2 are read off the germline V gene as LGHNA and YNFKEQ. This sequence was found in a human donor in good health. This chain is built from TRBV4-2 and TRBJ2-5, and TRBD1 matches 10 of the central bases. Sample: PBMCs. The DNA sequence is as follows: TGTGCCAGCAGCCAGGGGACAGGGGAGGTGACCCAGTACTTC. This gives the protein CASSQGTGEVTQYF.